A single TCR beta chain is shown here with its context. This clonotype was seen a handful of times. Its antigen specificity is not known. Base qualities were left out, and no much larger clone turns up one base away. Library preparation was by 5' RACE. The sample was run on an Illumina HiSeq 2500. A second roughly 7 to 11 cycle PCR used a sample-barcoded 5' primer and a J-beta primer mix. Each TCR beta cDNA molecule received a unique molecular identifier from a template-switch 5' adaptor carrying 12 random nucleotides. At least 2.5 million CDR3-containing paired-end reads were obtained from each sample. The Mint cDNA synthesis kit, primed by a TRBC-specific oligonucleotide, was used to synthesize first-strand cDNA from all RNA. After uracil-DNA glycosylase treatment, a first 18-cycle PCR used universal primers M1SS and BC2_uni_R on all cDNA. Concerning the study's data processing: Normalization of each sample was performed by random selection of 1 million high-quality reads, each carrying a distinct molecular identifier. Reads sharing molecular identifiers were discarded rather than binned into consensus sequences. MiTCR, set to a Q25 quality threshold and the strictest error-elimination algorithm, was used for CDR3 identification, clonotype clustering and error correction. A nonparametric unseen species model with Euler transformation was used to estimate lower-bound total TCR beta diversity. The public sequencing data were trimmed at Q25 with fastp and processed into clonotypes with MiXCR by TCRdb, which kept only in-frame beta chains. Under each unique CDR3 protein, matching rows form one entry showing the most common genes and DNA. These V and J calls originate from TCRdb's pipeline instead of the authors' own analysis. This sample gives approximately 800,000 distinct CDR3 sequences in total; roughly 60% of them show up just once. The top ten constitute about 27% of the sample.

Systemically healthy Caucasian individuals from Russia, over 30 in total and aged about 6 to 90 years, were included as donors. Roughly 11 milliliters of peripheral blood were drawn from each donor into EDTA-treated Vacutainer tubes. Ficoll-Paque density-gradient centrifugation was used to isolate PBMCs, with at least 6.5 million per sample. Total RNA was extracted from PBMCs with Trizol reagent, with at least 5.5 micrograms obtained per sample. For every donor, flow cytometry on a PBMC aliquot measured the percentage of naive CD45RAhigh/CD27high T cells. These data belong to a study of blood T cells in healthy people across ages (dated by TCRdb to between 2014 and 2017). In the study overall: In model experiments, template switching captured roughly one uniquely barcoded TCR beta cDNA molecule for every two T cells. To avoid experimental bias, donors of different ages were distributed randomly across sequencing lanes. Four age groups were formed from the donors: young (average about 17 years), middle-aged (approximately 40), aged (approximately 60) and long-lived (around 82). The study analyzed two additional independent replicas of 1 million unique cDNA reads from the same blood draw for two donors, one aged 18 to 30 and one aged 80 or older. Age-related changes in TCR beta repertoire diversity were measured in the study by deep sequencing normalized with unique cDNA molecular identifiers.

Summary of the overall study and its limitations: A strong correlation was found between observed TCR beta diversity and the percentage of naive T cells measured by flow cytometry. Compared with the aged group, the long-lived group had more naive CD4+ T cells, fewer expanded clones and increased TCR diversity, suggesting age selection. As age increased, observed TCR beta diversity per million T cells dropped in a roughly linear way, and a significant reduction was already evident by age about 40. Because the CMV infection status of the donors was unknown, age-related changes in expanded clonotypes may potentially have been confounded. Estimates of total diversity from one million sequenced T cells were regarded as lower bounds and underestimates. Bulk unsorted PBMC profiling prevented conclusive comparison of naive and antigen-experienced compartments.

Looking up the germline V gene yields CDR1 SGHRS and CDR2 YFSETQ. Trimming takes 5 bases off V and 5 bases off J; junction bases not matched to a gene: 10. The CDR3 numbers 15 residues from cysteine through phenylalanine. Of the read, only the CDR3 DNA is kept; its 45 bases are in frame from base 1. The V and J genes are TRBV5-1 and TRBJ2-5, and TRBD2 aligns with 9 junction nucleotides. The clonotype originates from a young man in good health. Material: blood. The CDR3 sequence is CASRDPRGGGETQYF. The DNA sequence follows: TGCGCCAGCAGAGACCCGCGGGGGGGCGGTGAGACCCAGTACTTC.